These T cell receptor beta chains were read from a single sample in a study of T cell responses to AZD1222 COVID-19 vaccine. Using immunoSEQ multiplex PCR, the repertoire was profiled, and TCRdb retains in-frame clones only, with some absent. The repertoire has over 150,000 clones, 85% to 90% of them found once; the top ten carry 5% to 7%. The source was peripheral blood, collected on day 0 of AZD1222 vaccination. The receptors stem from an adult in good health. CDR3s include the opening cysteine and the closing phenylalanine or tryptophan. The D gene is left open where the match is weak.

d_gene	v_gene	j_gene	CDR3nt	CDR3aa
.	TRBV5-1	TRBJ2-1	TGCGCCAGCAGCTTATTAGGGTTACAGTTCTTC	CASSLLGLQFF
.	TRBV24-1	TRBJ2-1	TGTGCCACCAGTGCCAGGCGAGGGAATGAGCAGTTCTTC	CATSARRGNEQFF
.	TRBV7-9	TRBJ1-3	TGTGCCAGCAGTCGATGGACCACACCTGGAAACACCATATATTTT	CASSRWTTPGNTIYF
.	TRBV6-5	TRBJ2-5	TGTGCCAGCAGTTACTCGAAACAGGGTAGCCAAGAGACCCAGTACTTC	CASSYSKQGSQETQYF
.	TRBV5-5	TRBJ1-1	TGTGCCAGCAGCTCCGCCGGGCTGAACACTGAAGCTTTCTTT	CASSSAGLNTEAFF
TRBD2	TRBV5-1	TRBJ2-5	TGCGCCAGCAGCTTGGGTCTAGCGGGAGCCCCCTATCAAGAGACCCAGTACTTC	CASSLGLAGAPYQETQYF
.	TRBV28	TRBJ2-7	TGTGCCAGCAGTTTAAACGGCTACGAGCAGTACTTC	CASSLNGYEQYF
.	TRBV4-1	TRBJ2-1	TGCGCCAGCAGCCAAGATCAAACGGTTAACTCCTACAATGAGCAGTTCTTC	CASSQDQTVNSYNEQFF
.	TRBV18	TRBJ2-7	TGTGCCAGCTCACCACTGGACAGTTCCTCCTACGAGCAGTACTTC	CASSPLDSSSYEQYF
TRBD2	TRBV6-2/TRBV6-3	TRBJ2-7	TGTGCCAGCAGTTCTAGCGGGGGGGCGGCTTCTCTCGAGCAGTACTTC	CASSSSGGAASLEQYF
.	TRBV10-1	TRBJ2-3	TGCGCCAGCAGTGAGTCCCGCGGGGGCCCGCTCTTTAGCACAGATACGCAGTATTTT	CASSESRGGPLFSTDTQYF